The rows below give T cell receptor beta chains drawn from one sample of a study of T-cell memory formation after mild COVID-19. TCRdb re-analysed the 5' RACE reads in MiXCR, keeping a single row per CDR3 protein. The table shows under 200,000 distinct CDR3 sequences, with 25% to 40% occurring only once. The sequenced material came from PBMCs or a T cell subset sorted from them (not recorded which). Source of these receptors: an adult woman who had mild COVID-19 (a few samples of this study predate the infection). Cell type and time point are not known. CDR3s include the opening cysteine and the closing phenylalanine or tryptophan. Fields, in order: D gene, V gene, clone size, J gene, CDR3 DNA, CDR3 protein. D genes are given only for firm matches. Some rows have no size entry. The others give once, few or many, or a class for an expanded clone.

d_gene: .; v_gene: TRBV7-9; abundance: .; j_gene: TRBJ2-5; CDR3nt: TGTGCCAGCAGCTTCCAGGGGCAGACCCAGTACTTC; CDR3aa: CASSFQGQTQYF
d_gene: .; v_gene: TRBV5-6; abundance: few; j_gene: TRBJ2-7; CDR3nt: TGTGCCAGCAGCTGGGAATCCTACGAGCAGTACTTC; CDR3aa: CASSWESYEQYF
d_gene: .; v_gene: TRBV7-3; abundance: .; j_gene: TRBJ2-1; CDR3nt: TGTGCCAGCAGCCAGACGGGGGGCCCGAGCAATGAGCAGTTCTTC; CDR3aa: CASSQTGGPSNEQFF
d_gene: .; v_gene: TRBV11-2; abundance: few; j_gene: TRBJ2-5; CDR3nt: TGTGCCAGCTCTAGGTTCACGGAGACCCAGTACTTC; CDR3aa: CASSRFTETQYF
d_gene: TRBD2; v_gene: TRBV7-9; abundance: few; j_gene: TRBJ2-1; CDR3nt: TGTGCCAGCAGCTTAGGACTAGCGGGGCCGAGCTCCTACAATGAGCAGTTCTTC; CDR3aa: CASSLGLAGPSSYNEQFF
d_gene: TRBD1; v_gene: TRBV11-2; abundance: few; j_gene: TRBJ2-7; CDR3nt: TGTGCCAGCAGCTCCTCCGGGACAGAGTACGAGCAGTACTTC; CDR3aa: CASSSSGTEYEQYF
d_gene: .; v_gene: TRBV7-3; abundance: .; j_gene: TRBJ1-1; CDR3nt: TGTGCCAGCAGCTTAACAGGGGTGGGGGTCACTGAAGCTTTCTTT; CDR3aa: CASSLTGVGVTEAFF
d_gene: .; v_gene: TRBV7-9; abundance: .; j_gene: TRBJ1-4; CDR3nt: TGTGCCAGCAGCCGGGGGGGCAGAACTAATGAAAAACTGTTTTTT; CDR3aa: CASSRGGRTNEKLFF
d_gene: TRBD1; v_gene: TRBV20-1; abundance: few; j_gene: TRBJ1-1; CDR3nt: TGCAGTGCTAGGGGACAGGGCGAAACTGAAGCTTTCTTT; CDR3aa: CSARGQGETEAFF
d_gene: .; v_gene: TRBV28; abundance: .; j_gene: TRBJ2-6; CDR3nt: TGTGCCAGCACGAGGCAGGGTTTTGGGGCCAACGTCCTGACTTTC; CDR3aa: CASTRQGFGANVLTF
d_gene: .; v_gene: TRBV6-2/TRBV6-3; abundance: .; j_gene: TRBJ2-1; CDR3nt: TGTGCCAGCAGTGCCACAGGGAGGGAGCAGTTCTTC; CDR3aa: CASSATGREQFF
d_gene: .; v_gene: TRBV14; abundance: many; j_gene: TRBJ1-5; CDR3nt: TGTGCCAGCAGCCAAGCCCCCCACCAGCCCCAGCATTTT; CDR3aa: CASSQAPHQPQHF
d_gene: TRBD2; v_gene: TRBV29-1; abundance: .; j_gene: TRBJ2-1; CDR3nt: TGCAGCGTCGACCGGACTAGCGGGGGTTATGAGCAGTTCTTC; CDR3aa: CSVDRTSGGYEQFF
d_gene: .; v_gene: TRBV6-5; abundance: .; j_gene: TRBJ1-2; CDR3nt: TGTGCCAGCAGTCCATCCGGGGGGGCGAACTATGGCTACACCTTC; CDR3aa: CASSPSGGANYGYTF
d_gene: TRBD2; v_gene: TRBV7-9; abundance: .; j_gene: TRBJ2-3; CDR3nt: TGTGCCAGCAGCAGACTAGCGGAAAGCACAGATACGCAGTATTTT; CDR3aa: CASSRLAESTDTQYF